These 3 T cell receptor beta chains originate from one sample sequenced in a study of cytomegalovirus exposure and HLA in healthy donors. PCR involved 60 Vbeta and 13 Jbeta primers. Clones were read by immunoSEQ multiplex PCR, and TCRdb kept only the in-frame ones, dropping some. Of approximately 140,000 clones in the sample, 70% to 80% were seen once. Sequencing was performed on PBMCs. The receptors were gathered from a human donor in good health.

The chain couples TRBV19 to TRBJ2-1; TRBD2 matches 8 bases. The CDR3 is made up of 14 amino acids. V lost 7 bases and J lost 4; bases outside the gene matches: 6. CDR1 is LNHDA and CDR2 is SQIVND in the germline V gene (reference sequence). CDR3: CASTATSGYNEQFF. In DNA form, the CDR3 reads TGTGCCAGTACGGCAACTAGCGGTTACAATGAGCAGTTCTTC.

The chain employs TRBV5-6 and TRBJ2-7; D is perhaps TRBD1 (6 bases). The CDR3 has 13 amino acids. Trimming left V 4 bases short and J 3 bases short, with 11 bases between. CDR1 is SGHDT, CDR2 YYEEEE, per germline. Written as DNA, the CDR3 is TGTGCCAGCAGCAGGGACATAAACTACGAGCAGTACTTC. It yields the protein CASSRDINYEQYF.

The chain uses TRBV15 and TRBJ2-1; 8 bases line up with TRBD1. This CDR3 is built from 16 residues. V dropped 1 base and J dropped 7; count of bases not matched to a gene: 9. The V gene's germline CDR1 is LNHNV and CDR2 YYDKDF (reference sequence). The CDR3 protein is CATSRVFGQGLNEQFF. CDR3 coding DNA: TGTGCCACCAGCAGAGTTTTCGGACAGGGTTTGAATGAGCAGTTCTTC.